The rows below give T cell receptor beta chains drawn from one sample of a study of blood T cell repertoires in COVID-19. This table comes from immunoSEQ multiplex PCR, and its TCRdb copy is limited to in-frame clones, with some not included. The repertoire holds approximately 190,000 clones, about 80% seen once, with approximately 6.9% in the top ten. Material for sequencing was peripheral blood. The receptors were sampled from a human donor with acute or convalescent COVID-19. The donor label of this sample is uncertain. Both conserved end residues are part of each CDR3. A D gene is named only where the DNA matches it firmly. Clone size is given for some rows only: seen once, a few or many times, or a class if the clone is expanded.

DNA: TGTGCCAGCAGTTACTCGACAGGGCACTACGAGCAGTACTTC; CDR3: CASSYSTGHYEQYF; size: NA; V: TRBV6-5; D: TRBD1; J: TRBJ2-7
DNA: TGTGCCAGCAGCTACACCCACTCTGGAAACACCATATATTTT; CDR3: CASSYTHSGNTIYF; size: NA; V: TRBV7-9; D: NA; J: TRBJ1-3
DNA: TGCGCCAGCAGTGAGGGAAAGGGAGCTGGAAACACCATATATTTT; CDR3: CASSEGKGAGNTIYF; size: NA; V: TRBV10-1; D: NA; J: TRBJ1-3
DNA: TGTGCCAGCTCAAGCACGGCGGGAGGTGAGCAGTTCTTC; CDR3: CASSSTAGGEQFF; size: NA; V: TRBV18; D: TRBD2; J: TRBJ2-1
DNA: TGTGCCAGCCTCCCCTTAGGGGCGAGCAATCAGCCCCAGCATTTT; CDR3: CASLPLGASNQPQHF; size: few; V: TRBV28; D: NA; J: TRBJ1-5
DNA: TGTGCCAGTAGTGCCCGGGGACAGAGGAGTTATAGCAATCAGCCCCAGCATTTT; CDR3: CASSARGQRSYSNQPQHF; size: NA; V: TRBV19; D: TRBD1; J: TRBJ1-5
DNA: TGTGCCAGCAGCCCCCCTCGGGTGCGCAGCCCGGGGGGGCAGTACTTC; CDR3: CASSPPRVRSPGGQYF; size: once; V: TRBV5-8; D: TRBD2; J: TRBJ2-7
DNA: TGTGCCAGCAGACCGAGACAGGGTCCTCGCACAGATACGCAGTATTTT; CDR3: CASRPRQGPRTDTQYF; size: NA; V: TRBV11-1; D: TRBD1; J: TRBJ2-3
DNA: TGTGCCAGCAGTCGGGGACTAGCGGGAAGCAATGAGCAGTTCTTC; CDR3: CASSRGLAGSNEQFF; size: NA; V: TRBV6-2/TRBV6-3; D: TRBD2; J: TRBJ2-1
DNA: TGTGCCAGTAGTATAGATCTCTTAGGGGGCGGAGGTGAAGCTTTCTTT; CDR3: CASSIDLLGGGGEAFF; size: NA; V: TRBV19; D: TRBD1; J: TRBJ1-1
DNA: TGTGCCAGCAGTGACGCCCACTGGCAGTTCTTC; CDR3: CASSDAHWQFF; size: once; V: TRBV2; D: NA; J: TRBJ2-1
DNA: TGCGCCAGCAGCTTGGTGACAGGGAACACTGAAGCTTTCTTT; CDR3: CASSLVTGNTEAFF; size: NA; V: TRBV5-1; D: NA; J: TRBJ1-1
DNA: TGTGCCACCGGGGTAAGCACAGATACGCAGTATTTT; CDR3: CATGVSTDTQYF; size: NA; V: TRBV6-5; D: NA; J: TRBJ2-3
DNA: TGTGCCAGCAGACCGGGACAGGGTGGCGAGACCCAGTACTTC; CDR3: CASRPGQGGETQYF; size: NA; V: TRBV2; D: TRBD1; J: TRBJ2-5
DNA: TGTGCCAGCAGCCGAGACAGCGTCTATGGCTACACCTTC; CDR3: CASSRDSVYGYTF; size: once; V: TRBV5-4; D: NA; J: TRBJ1-2
DNA: TGCGCCAGCAGCTTGGGGGGGTCCGGGACAGAAATCTTC; CDR3: CASSLGGSGTEIF; size: NA; V: TRBV5-1; D: TRBD1; J: TRBJ2-7
DNA: TGTGCCAGCAGCCCGACTAGCGGGAGCCTCGAGCAGTACTTC; CDR3: CASSPTSGSLEQYF; size: NA; V: TRBV5-5; D: TRBD2; J: TRBJ2-7
DNA: TGTGCCAGCAGTTACTCCGGGACAGGGCGTGACACCATATATTTT; CDR3: CASSYSGTGRDTIYF; size: NA; V: TRBV6-5; D: TRBD1; J: TRBJ1-3
DNA: TGTGCCAGCAGCGTAGGGCTCATCACCGGGGAGCTGTTTTTT; CDR3: CASSVGLITGELFF; size: NA; V: TRBV9; D: NA; J: TRBJ2-2
DNA: TGTGCCATCAGTGGATCTCAGGGGCGATACTACGAGCAGTACTTC; CDR3: CAISGSQGRYYEQYF; size: NA; V: TRBV10-3; D: NA; J: TRBJ2-7
DNA: TGTGCCAGCAGTTCCCTCCCTAGCGGGACCCGCCATGAGCAGTTCTTC; CDR3: CASSSLPSGTRHEQFF; size: NA; V: TRBV6-6; D: TRBD2; J: TRBJ2-1
DNA: TGCAGCGTTGTACCCAGGAACGTCTATGGCTACACCTTC; CDR3: CSVVPRNVYGYTF; size: NA; V: TRBV29-1; D: NA; J: TRBJ1-2
DNA: TGTGCCAGCAGCCTTAGCGAGACCCAGTACTTC; CDR3: CASSLSETQYF; size: few; V: TRBV5-4; D: NA; J: TRBJ2-5
DNA: TGTGCCAGTAGCCCCGGGACAGTTAATGAAAAACTGTTTTTT; CDR3: CASSPGTVNEKLFF; size: NA; V: TRBV19; D: TRBD1; J: TRBJ1-4
DNA: TGCGCCAGCACCCGGGACAGAGGACCCTACGAGCAGTACTTC; CDR3: CASTRDRGPYEQYF; size: few; V: TRBV5-1; D: TRBD1; J: TRBJ2-7
DNA: TGCGCCAGCAGCTTGGGTCAACTAAGCGCTAAAAACATTCAGTACTTC; CDR3: CASSLGQLSAKNIQYF; size: once; V: TRBV5-1; D: NA; J: TRBJ2-4
DNA: TGTGCCAGCATCCCCCCCGGGACAGACAATGGCTACACCTTC; CDR3: CASIPPGTDNGYTF; size: NA; V: TRBV28; D: TRBD1; J: TRBJ1-2
DNA: TGTGCCAGCAGCACCCCGATTGGAACCGGGGGGCGTCATGGCTACACCTTC; CDR3: CASSTPIGTGGRHGYTF; size: NA; V: TRBV28; D: NA; J: TRBJ1-2
DNA: TGTGCCAGCAGCTTACGGACAGGGGGCTCCTACAATGAGCAGTTCTTC; CDR3: CASSLRTGGSYNEQFF; size: NA; V: TRBV7-3; D: TRBD1; J: TRBJ2-1
DNA: TGCAGCGTTGACGTACAGGAGGGCACTGAAGCTTTCTTT; CDR3: CSVDVQEGTEAFF; size: NA; V: TRBV29-1; D: NA; J: TRBJ1-1
DNA: TGTGCCAGCAGCCCGGGAAGGCTCGGCACAGATACGCAGTATTTT; CDR3: CASSPGRLGTDTQYF; size: NA; V: TRBV6-5; D: NA; J: TRBJ2-3
DNA: TGTGCCAGCAGCTTGGCGAGGACAGGGAGGGAGACCCAGTACTTC; CDR3: CASSLARTGRETQYF; size: NA; V: TRBV7-6; D: TRBD1; J: TRBJ2-5
DNA: TGTGCCAGCAGTGGATCAGGGTTTGGTGGTCAGCCCCAGCATTTT; CDR3: CASSGSGFGGQPQHF; size: NA; V: TRBV2; D: NA; J: TRBJ1-5
DNA: TGTGCCAGCAGCTTAGCGACGGGACAGGGATCAGATACGCAGTATTTT; CDR3: CASSLATGQGSDTQYF; size: NA; V: TRBV7-6; D: TRBD1; J: TRBJ2-3
DNA: TGTGCCAGCTCACCAGGGCAGAATTTGTACACTGAAGCTTTCTTT; CDR3: CASSPGQNLYTEAFF; size: NA; V: TRBV18; D: NA; J: TRBJ1-1
DNA: TGTGCCAGCAGTTTAGGGGGGGGCAGGGTGGATGAGCAGTTCTTC; CDR3: CASSLGGGRVDEQFF; size: NA; V: TRBV7-2; D: NA; J: TRBJ2-1
DNA: TGTGCCAGCAGCCAACTAACAGGGTACGAGCAGTACTTC; CDR3: CASSQLTGYEQYF; size: few; V: TRBV3-1/TRBV3-2; D: NA; J: TRBJ2-7
DNA: TGTGCCACCAGCAGAGAGGGGGCGGCCTATAATTCACCCCTCCACTTT; CDR3: CATSREGAAYNSPLHF; size: NA; V: TRBV15; D: NA; J: TRBJ1-6
DNA: TGTGCTAGTGGTCGGTACAGGGTAGGAGTTAACTCTGGGGCCAACGTCCTGACTTTC; CDR3: CASGRYRVGVNSGANVLTF; size: NA; V: TRBV12-5; D: NA; J: TRBJ2-6
DNA: TGCGCCAGCAGCTCCTCCGCAGCGGGGGTCTCCTACGAGCAGTACTTC; CDR3: CASSSSAAGVSYEQYF; size: NA; V: TRBV5-1; D: TRBD2; J: TRBJ2-7
DNA: TGCAGCGTTGAAGGGGCGGGAGGCAACGAGCAGTACTTC; CDR3: CSVEGAGGNEQYF; size: few; V: TRBV29-1; D: TRBD2; J: TRBJ2-7
DNA: TGTGCCAGCAGCTCATCCGGGACAGGGGGCGGGCAGTTCTTC; CDR3: CASSSSGTGGGQFF; size: NA; V: TRBV7-7; D: TRBD1; J: TRBJ2-1
DNA: TGTGCCAGCGGCAGGGATAATGAAAAACTGTTTTTT; CDR3: CASGRDNEKLFF; size: NA; V: TRBV6-5; D: NA; J: TRBJ1-4
DNA: TGTGCCAGCAGCCCCGGACAAGGTGTTATAGAGACCCAGTACTTC; CDR3: CASSPGQGVIETQYF; size: NA; V: TRBV5-4; D: NA; J: TRBJ2-5
DNA: TGTGCCAGCAGCCCGCCGGGCGGGAGCTCCTACAATGAGCAGTTCTTC; CDR3: CASSPPGGSSYNEQFF; size: NA; V: TRBV5-6; D: TRBD2; J: TRBJ2-1
DNA: TGTGCCAGCAGCTTGACAGGGTCCCGGGAGACCCAGTACTTC; CDR3: CASSLTGSRETQYF; size: NA; V: TRBV7-3; D: TRBD1; J: TRBJ2-5
DNA: TGTGCCAGCAGCCAATCAGTTTGGCAGGGGGCCTACGAGCAGTACTTC; CDR3: CASSQSVWQGAYEQYF; size: NA; V: TRBV16; D: TRBD1; J: TRBJ2-7
DNA: TGTGCCAGCAGCCTAGGACTTACGAGCTACGAGCAGTACTTC; CDR3: CASSLGLTSYEQYF; size: NA; V: TRBV3-1/TRBV3-2; D: NA; J: TRBJ2-7
DNA: TGTGCCAGCAGCGAACAGGGCCCCGGGGAGCTGTTTTTT; CDR3: CASSEQGPGELFF; size: NA; V: TRBV27; D: NA; J: TRBJ2-2
DNA: TGTGCCAGCTCCCGCGGACAGGATTACAATGAGCAGTTCTTC; CDR3: CASSRGQDYNEQFF; size: NA; V: TRBV18; D: TRBD1; J: TRBJ2-1
DNA: TGTGCCAGCAGTCCCGGCAGGGCGGATACGCAGTATTTT; CDR3: CASSPGRADTQYF; size: NA; V: TRBV28; D: NA; J: TRBJ2-3
DNA: TGTGCCAGTACCCCAGCGGGGAATTACAATGAGCAGTTCTTC; CDR3: CASTPAGNYNEQFF; size: many; V: TRBV19; D: TRBD2; J: TRBJ2-1
DNA: TGTGCCAGCAGTTACTCGGGAGCAGTATCCTACGAGCAGTACTTC; CDR3: CASSYSGAVSYEQYF; size: NA; V: TRBV6-6; D: NA; J: TRBJ2-7
DNA: TGCGCCAGCAACGCCGACAGCTACGAGCAGTACTTC; CDR3: CASNADSYEQYF; size: NA; V: TRBV5-1; D: NA; J: TRBJ2-7
DNA: TGTGCCAGTAGGGAGGGACGGGGCATGAACACTGAAGCTTTCTTT; CDR3: CASREGRGMNTEAFF; size: few; V: TRBV19; D: NA; J: TRBJ1-1
DNA: TGTGCCAGCAATCGACAGGGGAATGAGGGCGAGCAGTACTTC; CDR3: CASNRQGNEGEQYF; size: NA; V: TRBV6-6; D: TRBD1; J: TRBJ2-7
DNA: TGTGCCAGCAGCGTAGGGTCCAGCGGGTGGTACAATGAGCAGTTCTTC; CDR3: CASSVGSSGWYNEQFF; size: NA; V: TRBV9; D: NA; J: TRBJ2-1
DNA: TGTGCCAGTAATACGGGACTAGCGGGAGGTTTTGACTACAATGAGCAGTTCTTC; CDR3: CASNTGLAGGFDYNEQFF; size: NA; V: TRBV19; D: TRBD2; J: TRBJ2-1